Following are 27 T cell receptor beta chains from one sample sequenced in a study of blood T cell repertoires in COVID-19. Clones were sequenced by immunoSEQ multiplex PCR, and TCRdb holds only the in-frame ones, with some missing. The sample carries 100,000 to 120,000 clones, roughly four fifths recorded once. The sequencing sample was made of peripheral blood. The receptors come from a woman aged 55-75 years with acute or convalescent COVID-19.

A single count supports this clone. The V gene is TRBV19, the J gene TRBJ1-3; D is undetermined. This CDR3 is built from 16 residues. V lost 5 bases and J lost 3, with 17 bases in between. CDR1 is LNHDA, CDR2 SQIVND, per germline (reference sequence). The CDR3 coding sequence is TGTGCCAGTAGTTCCCCGCGGGAGAAGGTTGGAAACACCATATATTTT. Its protein is CASSSPREKVGNTIYF.

The chain joins TRBV6-5 to TRBJ1-5; a weak D match, TRBD1 (5 bases). There are 15 residues in the CDR3. Trimming cost V 9 bases and J 0 bases, with 15 bases left between them. Germline-derived CDR1 and CDR2 are MNHEY and SVGAGI. The chain's CDR3 is CASLHRGGSNQPQHF. CDR3 bases: TGTGCCAGTTTACACCGGGGGGGTAGCAATCAGCCCCAGCATTTT.

The CDR3 protein is CSVEDPDRGGRGYTF. CDR3 sequence (DNA): TGCAGCGTTGAAGATCCGGACAGGGGAGGTAGGGGCTACACCTTC. V is TRBV29-1 and J is TRBJ1-2; 9 positions match TRBD1. V trimming: 0 bases; J trimming: 8 bases; junction bases outside the gene matches: 10. CDR1 is SQVTM and CDR2 is ANQGSEA in the germline V gene. This CDR3 has 15 residues.

This rearrangement joins TRBV7-2 to TRBJ2-5; no clear D. V lost 5 bases, J lost 5 bases, and 21 bases lay in between. Per the germline V gene, CDR1 is SGHTA and CDR2 is FQGNSA. CDR3 length: 16 amino acids. The CDR3 DNA reads TGTGCCAGCAGCCCCGAAATGGCAAGTCCGTTTGAGACCCAGTACTTC. Residues: CASSPEMASPFETQYF.

This chain joins TRBV7-2 and TRBJ1-1, with a weak D call TRBD1 (5 bases). The CDR3 is 11 residues long. V was cut by 2 bases and J by 8 bases, with 6 bases left in between. CDR1 is SGHTA and CDR2 is FQGNSA in the germline V gene. The DNA for the CDR3 is TGTGCCAGCAGCTTAAACAGGGAAGCTTTCTTT. Translated, it gives CASSLNREAFF.

This chain uses TRBV6-5 with TRBJ1-2; 7 bases line up with TRBD1. Unmatched junction bases numbered 8, after V lost 7 bases and J lost 6 bases. Germline loops: CDR1 MNHEY, CDR2 SVGAGI. The CDR3 is 13 amino acids. CDR3 sequence reads: CASMQNRGHGYTF. CDR3 DNA sequence: TGTGCCAGCATGCAGAACAGGGGCCATGGCTACACCTTC.

V usage is TRBV3-1 (or the pseudogene TRBV3-2) and J usage is TRBJ2-5; D not resolved. Trimming shortened V by 0 bases and J by 0 bases, and 14 bases separated the two germline ends. The CDR3 length is 17 residues. Germline-derived CDR1 and CDR2 are LGHDT and YNNKEL (reference sequence). The CDR3 spells CASSQEAVTTYQETQYF. The CDR3 DNA follows: TGTGCCAGCAGCCAAGAGGCGGTTACAACGTACCAAGAGACCCAGTACTTC.

CDR3 protein: CASSKGLVAYNEQFF. The DNA for the CDR3 is TGTGCCAGCAGTAAGGGACTAGTCGCCTACAATGAGCAGTTCTTC. The V and J genes are TRBV6-5 and TRBJ2-1, with 8 bases lining up with TRBD2. Germline CDR1 is MNHEY and CDR2 is SVGAGI. V lost 5 bases to trimming and J lost 2 bases; unmatched junction nucleotides: 5. CDR3 size: 15 residues.

The rearrangement joins TRBV19 to TRBJ2-3, with D possibly being TRBD2 (5 bases). Trimming cost V 8 bases and J 3 bases, with 15 bases left between them. Germline CDR1 and CDR2: LNHDA and SQIVND (reference sequence). The CDR3 contains 14 residues. This CDR3 is CASGGRVETDTQYF. CDR3 coding DNA: TGTGCCAGTGGCGGGCGGGTGGAGACAGATACGCAGTATTTT.

This sequence joins TRBV12-3 or TRBV12-4 and TRBJ1-1, with D possibly matching TRBD1 (5 bases). The CDR3 is made up of 12 amino acids. With 5 bases removed from V and 11 bases from J, the gap between germline ends came to 15 bases. The CDR3 nucleotides are TGTGCCAGCAGTCTTCAGGGTAGGAAGGCTTTCTTT. Protein: CASSLQGRKAFF.

CDR3 in DNA: TGTGCCAGCAGCTTACCCCCCGGGGGCTCCTACAATGAGCAGTTCTTC. Protein: CASSLPPGGSYNEQFF. The gene calls are TRBV5-4 and TRBJ2-1; D is perhaps TRBD2 (6 bases). V was shortened by 2 bases and J by 0 bases, with 12 bases between the two germline ends. Germline V gene lookup returns CDR1 SGHNT and CDR2 YYREEE (reference sequence). This CDR3 has 16 amino acids.

The chain uses TRBV10-2 and TRBJ2-5, with 9 bases aligning to TRBD2. There are 15 residues in the CDR3. J was trimmed by 6 bases and V by 7 bases; bases with no gene match: 12. The germline V gene has CDR1 WSHSY and CDR2 SAAADI. In DNA form, the CDR3 reads TGCGCCAGCACCAGCCCCGGGACTAGCTTGCAGACCCAGTACTTC. It codes for CASTSPGTSLQTQYF.

The J gene is TRBJ2-1, the V gene TRBV5-1, with TRBD2 matching 9 bases. Losses at the gene ends were 3 bases for V and 1 base for J; bases not matched to a gene: 11. Per the germline V gene, CDR1 is SGHRS and CDR2 is YFSETQ. The length of the CDR3 is 18 residues. The CDR3 loop reads CASSSRVAGEVSYNEQFF. The CDR3 DNA reads TGCGCCAGCAGCTCCCGGGTAGCGGGGGAGGTGTCCTACAATGAGCAGTTCTTC.

This clone was counted a few times. The chain has TRBV20-1 and TRBJ2-1; D is ambiguous. The CDR3 extends over 11 amino acids. The V gene's germline CDR1 is DFQATT and CDR2 SNEGSKA (reference sequence). The ends were cut back, 3 bases at V and 9 bases at J, with 9 bases in the middle. This CDR3 reads CSASTTGEQFF. The CDR3, as DNA: TGCAGTGCTAGCACTACCGGTGAGCAGTTCTTC.

The rearrangement uses TRBV18 and TRBJ1-5; 7 bases map to TRBD1. The CDR3 is 17 amino acids. With 5 bases clipped from V and 2 bases from J, the junction kept 12 bases outside the gene matches. CDR1 is KGHSH, CDR2 LQKENI, per germline. In nucleotides, the CDR3 is TGTGCCAGCTCAGGCGAGAGGCAGGGGGTTGGCAATCAGCCCCAGCATTTT. It yields the protein CASSGERQGVGNQPQHF.

The chain joins TRBV5-1 to TRBJ1-5; D remains unclear. Trimming took off 5 bases at V and 2 bases at J, with 8 bases between the two ends. Germline V gene data show CDR1 as SGHRS and CDR2 as YFSETQ. This CDR3 has 13 residues. CDR3 loop: CASRVRGNQPQHF. CDR3 bases: TGCGCCAGCAGGGTAAGAGGCAATCAGCCCCAGCATTTT.

The chain couples TRBV19 to TRBJ2-2; 7 positions agree with TRBD1. This CDR3 has 16 residues. Germline loops: CDR1 LNHDA, CDR2 SQIVND (reference sequence). The ends lost 4 bases at V and 4 bases at J; junction bases unmatched: 9. This CDR3 is CASSNYYRGGTGELFF. The DNA of the CDR3 is TGTGCCAGTAGTAACTACTACAGGGGTGGCACCGGGGAGCTGTTTTTT.

This chain joins TRBV10-3 and TRBJ2-5; a weak D match, TRBD2 (5 bases). Germline V gene sequence: CDR1 ENHRY, CDR2 SYGVKD. The V end lost 4 bases, the J end lost 5 bases, and 14 bases lay between the germline ends. The CDR3 has 14 residues. Here the CDR3 reads CAISVSGSGETQYF. In nucleotides, the CDR3 is TGTGCCATCAGTGTATCGGGGTCCGGGGAGACCCAGTACTTC.

The chain links TRBV5-4 to TRBJ2-1; TRBD2 aligns across 7 bases. The CDR3 length is 15 residues. The junction had 17 bases not matched to a gene; V was cut back by 7 bases and J by 10 bases. Germline CDR1 reads SGHNT; CDR2 reads YYREEE (reference sequence). The CDR3 nucleotides are TGTGCCAGCGGTTCCGGGACTATTCGTAAGGGAGAGCAGTTCTTC. Translation: CASGSGTIRKGEQFF.

This chain joins TRBV12-5 and TRBJ1-1; D not certain. The V gene lost 0 bases and the J gene lost 1 base, with 15 bases spanning the gap. Germline loops: CDR1 LGHNT, CDR2 FRNRAP. The CDR3 has 17 amino acids. CDR3 protein: CASGLVRPGQWNTEAFF. CDR3 nucleotides: TGTGCTAGTGGTTTGGTACGCCCGGGTCAGTGGAACACTGAAGCTTTCTTT.

V gene TRBV19 combines with J gene TRBJ1-1; TRBD1 matches 8 bases. Trimming at V came to 4 bases and at J to 3 bases, leaving 10 bases not matched to a gene. Germline CDR1 and CDR2: LNHDA and SQIVND (reference sequence). CDR3 length: 16 residues. CDR3 coding DNA: TGTGCCAGTAGTAGCGGGCTACGGACAGGGCACACTGAAGCTTTCTTT. Translated: CASSSGLRTGHTEAFF. The entire variable domain, with the rest obtained from reference TRBV19 and TRBJ1-1, is as follows: DGGITQSPKYLFRKEGQNVTLSCEQNLNHDAMYWYRQDPGQGLRLIYYSQIVNDFQKGDIAEGYSVSREKKESFPLTVTSAQKNPTAFYLCASSSGLRTGHTEAFFGQGTRLTVV.

In DNA, the CDR3 is TGTGCCAGCAGCTCACAGGGGCGGACCTACGAGCAGTACTTC. This gives the protein CASSSQGRTYEQYF. The chain uses TRBV7-2 and TRBJ2-7; TRBD1 agrees at 7 bases. The trim removed 4 bases at V and 2 bases at J, leaving 5 bases unmatched. Germline loops: CDR1 SGHTA, CDR2 FQGNSA. This CDR3 region has 14 residues.

V usage is TRBV30 and J usage is TRBJ1-1; no reliable D call. The germline V gene encodes CDR1 GTSNPN and CDR2 SVGIG (reference sequence). V shed 2 bases and J shed 0 bases, with 7 bases lying between them. The length of the CDR3 is 13 residues. CDR3 protein: CAWSNSMNTEAFF. CDR3 bases: TGTGCCTGGAGTAACAGCATGAACACTGAAGCTTTCTTT.

The chain links TRBV4-1 to TRBJ2-1, with 9 nucleotides matching TRBD2. The CDR3 contains 14 residues. Germline-derived CDR1 and CDR2 are MGHRA and YSYEKL. With V trimmed by 3 bases and J by 5 bases, 2 bases remained unmatched. Here the CDR3 DNA reads TGCGCCAGCAGCCACGGACTAGCGAACAATGAGCAGTTCTTC. Its translation: CASSHGLANNEQFF.

The chain carries TRBV7-2 and TRBJ2-1, with 9 bases aligning to TRBD1. The trim removed 4 bases at V and 3 bases at J, leaving 4 bases unmatched. The CDR3 length is 15 residues. Germline loops: CDR1 SGHTA, CDR2 FQGNSA. The CDR3 spells CASSSGTGFYNEQFF. CDR3 bases: TGTGCCAGCAGCTCAGGGACAGGGTTCTACAATGAGCAGTTCTTC. Complete variable domain (other parts from reference TRBV7-2 and TRBJ2-1): GAGVSQSPSNKVTEKGKDVELRCDPISGHTALYWYRQSLGQGLEFLIYFQGNSAPDKSGLPSDRFSAERTGGSVSTLTIQRTQQEDSAVYLCASSSGTGFYNEQFFGPGTRLTVL.

This chain's CDR3 is CACTVQGASYNSPLHF. The CDR3 nucleotides read TGTGCCTGCACCGTCCAGGGGGCTTCCTATAATTCACCCCTCCACTTT. The rearrangement joins TRBV30 to TRBJ1-6; TRBD1 matches at 8 bases. Germline loops: CDR1 GTSNPN, CDR2 SVGIG (reference sequence). Unmatched junction bases numbered 8, after V lost 6 bases and J lost 1 base. The CDR3 has 16 amino acids.

This clone was detected a few times. This sequence joins TRBV7-2 and TRBJ2-2; 10 positions match TRBD2. Germline CDR1 reads SGHTA; CDR2 reads FQGNSA. Trimming removed 2 bases from V and 5 bases from J; junction bases left unmatched: 2. The CDR3 has 15 amino acids. The CDR3 coding sequence is TGTGCCAGCAGCTTAAAGCGGGGGGGAACCGGGGAGCTGTTTTTT. Its translation is CASSLKRGGTGELFF.